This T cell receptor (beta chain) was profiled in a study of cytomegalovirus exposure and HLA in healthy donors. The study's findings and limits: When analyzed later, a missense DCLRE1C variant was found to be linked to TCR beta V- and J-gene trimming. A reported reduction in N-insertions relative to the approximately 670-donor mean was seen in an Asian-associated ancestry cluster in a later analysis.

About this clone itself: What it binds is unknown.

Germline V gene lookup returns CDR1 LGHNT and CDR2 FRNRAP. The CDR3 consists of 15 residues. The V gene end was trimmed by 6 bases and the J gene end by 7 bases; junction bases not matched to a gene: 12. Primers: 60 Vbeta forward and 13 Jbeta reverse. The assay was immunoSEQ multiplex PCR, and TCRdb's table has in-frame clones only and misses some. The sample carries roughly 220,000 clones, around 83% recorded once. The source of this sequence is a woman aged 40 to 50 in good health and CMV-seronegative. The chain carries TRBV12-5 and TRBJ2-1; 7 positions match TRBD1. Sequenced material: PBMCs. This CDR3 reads CASGQGTSTLNEQFF. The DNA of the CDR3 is TGTGCTAGTGGACAGGGGACGTCTACTCTGAATGAGCAGTTCTTC.